These 27 T cell receptor beta chains came from one sample sequenced in a study of cytotoxic CD8 clonotypes in ibrutinib-treated CLL. The protocol was immunoSEQ multiplex PCR, while the TCRdb copy is restricted to in-frame clones and leaves out a portion. The sample consists of about 22,000 clones, about 81% of them appearing once. This material consisted of PBMCs, taken before ibrutinib treatment. Every receptor here comes from a human donor with chronic lymphocytic leukemia.

This chain uses TRBV28 with TRBJ1-4; D ambiguous. The CDR3 has 14 residues. Germline assignment: CDR1 MDHEN and CDR2 SYDVKM. Trimming removed 5 bases from V and 7 bases from J, with 14 bases in between. The CDR3 reads CASSGGAGGEKLFF. The CDR3 DNA sequence: TGTGCCAGCAGTGGCGGTGCAGGCGGTGAAAAACTGTTTTTT.

This rearrangement joins TRBV5-1 to TRBJ2-3, with TRBD1 matching 12 bases. J lost 4 bases, V lost 4 bases, and 4 bases had no gene match. This CDR3 is 15 amino acids long. CDR1 and CDR2 (germline): SGHRS, YFSETQ. CDR3 protein: CASSTGTGGPDTQYF. CDR3 sequence (DNA): TGCGCCAGCAGCACCGGGACAGGGGGCCCAGATACGCAGTATTTT.

J is TRBJ1-3 and V is TRBV13; D gene unclear. The CDR3 has 15 amino acids. Trimming pared 4 bases from V and 2 bases from J, leaving 12 bases between. Germline loops: CDR1 PRHDT, CDR2 FYEKMQ (reference sequence). The CDR3 sequence is CASSSSQVPGNTIYF. In DNA form, the CDR3 reads TGTGCCAGCAGCTCCTCGCAAGTCCCTGGAAACACCATATATTTT. The whole variable domain, remainder taken from reference TRBV13 and TRBJ1-3, is AAGVIQSPRHLIKEKRETATLKCYPIPRHDTVYWYQQGPGQDPQFLISFYEKMQSDKGSIPDRFSAQQFSDYHSELNMSSLELGDSALYFCASSSSQVPGNTIYFGEGSWLTVV.

This clone has more than one count but fewer than ten. The chain carries TRBV7-2 and TRBJ2-2; D uncertain. Trimming left V 1 base short and J 0 bases short, with 6 bases between. The length of the CDR3 is 15 residues. Germline V gene data show CDR1 as SGHTA and CDR2 as FQGNSA. Here the CDR3 DNA reads TGTGCCAGCAGCTTAGAGCCAACGAACACCGGGGAGCTGTTTTTT. This translates into CASSLEPTNTGELFF.

This sequence joins TRBV6-4 and TRBJ1-1, with 7 bases matching TRBD1. V dropped 10 bases and J dropped 6; count of bases not matched to a gene: 14. This CDR3 comprises 14 residues. The germline CDR1 and CDR2 sequences are MRHNA and SNTAGT. CDR3 DNA sequence: TGTGCCACCTCAGCGAACCCGGGACAGTCTGAAGCTTTCTTT. As protein: CATSANPGQSEAFF.

This clone appeared once. The chain uses TRBV10-2 and TRBJ1-4; 9 bases match TRBD1. There are 13 residues in the CDR3. After removal of 6 bases from V and 8 bases from J, the junction contained 4 bases not matched to a gene. CDR1 is WSHSY, CDR2 SAAADI, per germline. This CDR3 reads CASRGTGPEKLFF. Here the CDR3 DNA reads TGCGCCAGCAGGGGGACAGGGCCCGAAAAACTGTTTTTT.

V usage is TRBV30 and J usage is TRBJ2-5; D is perhaps TRBD2 (6 bases). The CDR3 is 11 amino acids. Deletions cut 5 bases from V and 5 bases from J, with 9 bases between. Germline loops: CDR1 GTSNPN, CDR2 SVGIG (reference sequence). CDR3 amino acids: CAWASGETQYF. The DNA for the CDR3 is TGTGCCTGGGCGAGCGGGGAGACCCAGTACTTC.

The V call is TRBV7-2, the J call TRBJ2-1, with D tentatively TRBD2 (5 bases). V was pared by 5 bases and J by 9 bases, with 17 bases between. This CDR3 is built from 14 residues. The V gene's germline CDR1 is SGHTA and CDR2 FQGNSA. CDR3 protein: CASSPLLESGEQFF. The CDR3 nucleotides read TGTGCCAGCAGCCCGCTGTTGGAGAGCGGTGAGCAGTTCTTC.

This chain joins TRBV19 and TRBJ1-4; D is unresolved. CDR1 is LNHDA and CDR2 is SQIVND in the germline V gene (reference sequence). V dropped 4 bases and J dropped 4 bases, with 13 bases sitting between them. The CDR3 is 15 amino acids. As DNA, the CDR3 is TGTGCCAGTAGTAACCGAGAGGACTTTAATGAAAAACTGTTTTTT. This codes for CASSNREDFNEKLFF.

V is TRBV6-5 and J is TRBJ2-7, with 8 bases identical to TRBD1. CDR1 is MNHEY, CDR2 SVGAGI, per germline. CDR3 size: 14 residues. Trimming at V came to 2 bases and at J to 4 bases, leaving 4 bases not matched to a gene. The CDR3 loop reads CASSYRTGLYEQYF. Here the CDR3 DNA reads TGTGCCAGCAGTTACAGGACAGGGTTATACGAGCAGTACTTC.

The chain uses TRBV28 and TRBJ1-2; D unclear. From germline, CDR1 is MDHEN and CDR2 SYDVKM. This CDR3 region has 13 residues. Trimming stripped 5 bases from V and 5 bases from J, with 12 bases between. For the CDR3, the DNA is TGTGCCAGCAGTCGCGTCGGAGGGTATGGCTACACCTTC. Translation gives CASSRVGGYGYTF.

The rearrangement links TRBV19 to TRBJ2-2; perhaps D is TRBD1 or TRBD2 (5 bases each). V lost 5 bases, J lost 0 bases, and 10 bases lay in between. CDR1 is LNHDA and CDR2 is SQIVND in the germline V gene (reference sequence). The CDR3 covers 15 residues. CDR3 residues: CASSGDRANTGELFF. In DNA, the CDR3 is TGTGCCAGTAGTGGGGACCGAGCGAACACCGGGGAGCTGTTTTTT.

The chain links TRBV19 to TRBJ1-4, with D possibly matching TRBD1 (5 bases). Germline CDR1 LNHDA, CDR2 SQIVND (reference sequence). Trimming removed 4 bases at V and 3 bases at J, with 21 bases between. This CDR3 has 18 residues. The CDR3 is CASSTSTSGTSSNEKLFF. The CDR3 DNA follows: TGTGCCAGTAGTACCTCTACCTCCGGGACCAGCTCTAATGAAAAACTGTTTTTT.

The V and J genes are TRBV11-2 and TRBJ1-1; D might be TRBD1 (5 bases). From germline, CDR1 is SGHAT and CDR2 FQNNGV. This CDR3 has 15 residues. V lost 4 bases and J 3 bases, leaving 15 bases between the germline ends. This chain's CDR3 is CASSSIGTGYTEAFF. DNA for the CDR3: TGTGCCAGCAGCTCCATAGGGACCGGATACACTGAAGCTTTCTTT. Full variable domain (remainder filled in from reference TRBV11-2 and TRBJ1-1): EAGVAQSPRYKIIEKRQSVAFWCNPISGHATLYWYQQILGQGPKLLIQFQNNGVVDDSQLPKDRFSAERLKGVDSTLKIQPAKLEDSAVYLCASSSIGTGYTEAFFGQGTRLTVV.

This clone appeared once. The V gene is TRBV9, the J gene TRBJ1-3; 7 bases align to TRBD1. The CDR3 spans 15 residues. Looked up from germline, CDR1 is SGDLS and CDR2 is YYNGEE. The V segment lost 0 bases and the J segment 5 bases; nucleotides outside the gene matches: 5. The CDR3 coding sequence is TGTGCCAGCAGCGTAGGGACAGGTAACAGAAACACCATATATTTT. This encodes CASSVGTGNRNTIYF.

The V gene is TRBV7-9, the J gene TRBJ2-7; 11 nucleotides match TRBD2. This CDR3 is 12 amino acids long. Germline trimming cut 6 bases from V and 9 bases from J; bases unmatched to any gene: 4. From germline, CDR1 is SEHNR and CDR2 FQNEAQ (reference sequence). Written as DNA, the CDR3 is TGTGCCAGCAGTACGGGACTAGCGGCGCAGTACTTC. This translates into CASSTGLAAQYF. Full variable domain (missing parts from reference TRBV7-9 and TRBJ2-7): DTGVSQNPRHKITKRGQNVTFRCDPISEHNRLYWYRQTLGQGPEFLTYFQNEAQLEKSRLLSDRFSAERPKGSFSTLEIQRTEQGDSAMYLCASSTGLAAQYFGPGTRLTVT.

This clone was counted a single time. The J gene is TRBJ2-3, the V gene TRBV10-1; 7 nucleotides align to TRBD1. Trimming removed 0 bases from V and 0 bases from J; junction bases left unmatched: 6. Per germline, CDR1 WNHNN and CDR2 SYGVQD (reference sequence). The CDR3 covers 17 residues. The CDR3 spells CASSESPGTVSTDTQYF. CDR3 DNA sequence: TGCGCCAGCAGTGAGTCGCCCGGGACAGTGAGCACAGATACGCAGTATTTT.

The J gene is TRBJ1-1, the V gene TRBV27, with no clear D. Trimming stripped 3 bases from V and 3 bases from J, with 11 bases between. This CDR3 spans 14 amino acids. Germline-derived CDR1 and CDR2 are MNHEY and SMNVEV (reference sequence). The DNA for the CDR3 is TGTGCCAGCAGTTTTGGTGTAGAGGACACTGAAGCTTTCTTT. Translated: CASSFGVEDTEAFF.

This rearrangement joins TRBV13 to TRBJ2-5; TRBD1 is a possible D gene (5 bases). The CDR3 has 17 residues. V lost 0 bases and J 0 bases, leaving 14 bases between the germline ends. Germline CDR1 is PRHDT and CDR2 is FYEKMQ (reference sequence). CDR3 in amino acids: CASSLGGLGLHQETQYF. The CDR3 nucleotides are TGTGCCAGCAGCTTAGGGGGGTTGGGGCTGCACCAAGAGACCCAGTACTTC.

The genes are TRBV18 and TRBJ1-5, with unresolved D. Germline V gene lookup returns CDR1 KGHSH and CDR2 LQKENI. Trimming took 2 bases from V and 1 from J, leaving 6 bases between them. The CDR3 is 14 amino acids. DNA of the CDR3: TGTGCCAGCTCACCAACTACGAGCAATCAGCCCCAGCATTTT. It encodes CASSPTTSNQPQHF.

The chain is built from TRBV2 and TRBJ2-3; D remains ambiguous. Germline V gene lookup returns CDR1 SNHLY and CDR2 FYNNEI. The CDR3 has 15 amino acids. Trimming shortened V by 1 base and J by 1 base, and 9 bases separated the two germline ends. The chain's CDR3 is CASSEEASGTDTQYF. CDR3 DNA sequence: TGTGCCAGCAGTGAAGAGGCGAGCGGCACAGATACGCAGTATTTT.

The genes are TRBV18 and TRBJ1-1, with D perhaps TRBD1 (6 bases). This CDR3 comprises 14 residues. The V end was cut by 4 bases, the J end by 1 base, with 10 bases between. CDR1 and CDR2 (germline): KGHSH, LQKENI. CDR3 protein: CASSRGQSNTEAFF. CDR3 nucleotide sequence: TGTGCCAGCTCACGCGGACAGTCGAACACTGAAGCTTTCTTT.

The chain couples TRBV21-1 to TRBJ2-7; no check of the table's D call, TRBD2, against the DNA was made. TRBV21-1 is annotated as a pseudogene. This CDR3 has 15 residues. In DNA, the CDR3 is TGTGCCAGCACGACTAGCGGGAGAAGTGTGTGCGAGCAGTACTTC. This sequence encodes CASTTSGRSVCEQYF.

This clone has more than one count but fewer than ten. The chain uses TRBV6-1 and TRBJ1-3, with D perhaps TRBD1 (6 bases). The germline V and J ends were trimmed by 4 bases and 4 bases, with 20 bases remaining between them. In germline, CDR1 is MNHNS, CDR2 SASEGT. The CDR3 extends over 17 amino acids. CDR3 bases: TGTGCCAGCAGTGTTATATTAGCAGGGGCGGAGGGAAACACCATATATTTT. Protein: CASSVILAGAEGNTIYF.

This chain uses TRBV30 with TRBJ1-1; no firm D call. Germline values: CDR1 GTSNPN, CDR2 SVGIG (reference sequence). V was pared by 4 bases and J by 4 bases, with 16 bases between. This CDR3 comprises 14 residues. CDR3 coding DNA: TGTGCCTGGAAGGGCCCGATCTGGGCCACTGAAGCTTTCTTT. This codes for CAWKGPIWATEAFF.

The chain couples TRBV19 to TRBJ2-3, with 10 nucleotides matching TRBD2. The germline gives CDR1 LNHDA, CDR2 SQIVND (reference sequence). V gave up 7 bases and J gave up 1 base; unmatched junction bases: 14. The CDR3 runs to 18 residues. The CDR3 sequence: CASIRSASGSLGTDTQYF. CDR3 bases: TGTGCCAGTATCCGTTCGGCTAGCGGGAGCCTTGGCACAGATACGCAGTATTTT.

The CDR3 DNA follows: TGTGCCAGCAGCCAAGAGGGCAGGCAGGGTGGTCAGCCCCAGCATTTT. Translating it yields CASSQEGRQGGQPQHF. J is TRBJ1-5 and V is TRBV4-2; a possible D gene is TRBD1 (5 bases). V lost 0 bases, J lost 6 bases, and 15 bases lay in between. The length of the CDR3 is 16 residues. Germline CDR1 reads LGHNA; CDR2 reads YNFKEQ.